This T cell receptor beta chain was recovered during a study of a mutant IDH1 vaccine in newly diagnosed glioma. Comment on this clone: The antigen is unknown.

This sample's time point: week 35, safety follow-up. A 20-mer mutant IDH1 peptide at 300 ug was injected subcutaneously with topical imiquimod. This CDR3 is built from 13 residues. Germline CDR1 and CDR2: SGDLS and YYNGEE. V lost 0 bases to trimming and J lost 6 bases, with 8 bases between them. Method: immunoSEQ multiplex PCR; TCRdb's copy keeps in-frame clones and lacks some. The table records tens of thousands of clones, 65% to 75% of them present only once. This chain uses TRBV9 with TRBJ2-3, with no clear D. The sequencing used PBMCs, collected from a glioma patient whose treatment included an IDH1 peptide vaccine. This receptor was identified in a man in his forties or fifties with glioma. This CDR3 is CASSVDVRDTQYF. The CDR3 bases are TGTGCCAGCAGCGTAGATGTTCGGGATACGCAGTATTTT.